Shown below are 3 T cell receptor beta chains from a single sample sequenced in a study of cytomegalovirus exposure and HLA in healthy donors. Libraries were prepared by immunoSEQ multiplex PCR; TCRdb keeps only in-frame clonotypes and omits some of them. The repertoire has 200,000 to 250,000 clones, over 80% of them found once; the top ten carry more than 13%. The sample taken for sequencing was PBMCs. These receptors were collected from a woman in her 30s in good health and CMV-seropositive.

The genes are TRBV10-1 and TRBJ2-2; 8 bases align to TRBD1. Unmatched junction bases numbered 12, after V lost 10 bases and J lost 2 bases. Germline lookup yields CDR1 WNHNN and CDR2 SYGVQD (reference sequence). The CDR3 has 16 amino acids. CDR3 in amino acids: CANSRRQGPNTGELFF. The CDR3 nucleotides read TGCGCCAATTCTCGGAGACAGGGGCCCAACACCGGGGAGCTGTTTTTT.

As DNA, the CDR3 is TGTGCCAGCAGTGTCCCGGGACAGGGTTTGGATGAAGCTTTCTTT. It yields the protein CASSVPGQGLDEAFF. The V and J genes are TRBV28 and TRBJ1-1, with 9 bases fitting TRBD1. The CDR3 covers 15 residues. V gave up 5 bases and J gave up 7 bases; unmatched junction bases: 11. CDR1 and CDR2 (germline): MDHEN, SYDVKM.

The chain combines TRBV7-9 with TRBJ2-2; D unclear. The CDR3 extends over 14 amino acids. CDR1 and CDR2 from the germline V gene are SEHNR and FQNEAQ (reference sequence). Between the trimmed V and J ends, which lost 2 bases and 1 base, there was a span of 5 bases. The CDR3 DNA reads TGTGCCAGCAGCTTAACGAGGAACACCGGGGAGCTGTTTTTT. It encodes CASSLTRNTGELFF.